Described below is a single TCR beta chain sequence and its context. Its antigen is not identified. This record belongs to a study of T cell responses to AZD1222 COVID-19 vaccine. Study-wide findings and caveats: Just a handful of AZD1222 recipients tested seropositive at baseline. Donors were mostly white British, more females; clonal diversity possibly underestimated.

The assay was immunoSEQ multiplex PCR, and TCRdb's table has in-frame clones only and misses some. The sample includes around 110,000 clones, about 90% of them seen just once. The TCR sequence derives from an adult who received the AZD1222 COVID-19 vaccine. The source was peripheral blood, collected 28 days after the second AZD1222 dose.

CDR3 sequence (DNA): TGCGCCAGCAGCTGGAAGTCTAGCGGGGAGGGTCGATACGAGCAGTACTTC. Translation: CASSWKSSGEGRYEQYF. The rearrangement uses TRBV5-1 and TRBJ2-7, with 9 bases fitting TRBD2. Losses at the gene ends were 3 bases for V and 4 bases for J; bases not matched to a gene: 14. Germline V lookup: CDR1 SGHRS, CDR2 YFSETQ. The CDR3 contains 17 residues.